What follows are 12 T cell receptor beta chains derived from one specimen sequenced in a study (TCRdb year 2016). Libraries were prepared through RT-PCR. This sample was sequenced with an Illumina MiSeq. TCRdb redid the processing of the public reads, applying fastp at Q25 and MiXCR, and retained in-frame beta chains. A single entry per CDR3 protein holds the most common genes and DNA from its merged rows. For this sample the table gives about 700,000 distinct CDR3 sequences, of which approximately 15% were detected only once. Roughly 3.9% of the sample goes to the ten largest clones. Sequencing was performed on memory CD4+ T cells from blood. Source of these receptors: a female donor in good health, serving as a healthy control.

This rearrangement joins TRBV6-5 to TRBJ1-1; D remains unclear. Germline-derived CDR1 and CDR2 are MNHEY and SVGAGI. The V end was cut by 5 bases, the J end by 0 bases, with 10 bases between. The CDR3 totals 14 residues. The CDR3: CASSRSLLNTEAFF. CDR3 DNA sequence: TGTGCCAGCAGTCGATCTCTATTGAACACTGAAGCTTTCTTT.

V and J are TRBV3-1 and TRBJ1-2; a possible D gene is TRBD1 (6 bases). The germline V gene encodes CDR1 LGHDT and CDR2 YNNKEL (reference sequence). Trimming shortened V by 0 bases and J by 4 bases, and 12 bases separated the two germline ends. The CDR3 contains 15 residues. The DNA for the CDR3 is TGTGCCAGCAGCCAAGATCGGCAGGGGAGCTATGGCTACACCTTC. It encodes CASSQDRQGSYGYTF.

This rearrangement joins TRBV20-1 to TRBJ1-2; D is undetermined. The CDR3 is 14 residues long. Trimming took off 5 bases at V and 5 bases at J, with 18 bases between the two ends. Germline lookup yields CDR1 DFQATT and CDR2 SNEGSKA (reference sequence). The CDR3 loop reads CSAGLMSSIYGYTF. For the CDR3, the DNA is TGCAGTGCTGGTTTAATGAGTTCAATTTATGGCTACACCTTC.

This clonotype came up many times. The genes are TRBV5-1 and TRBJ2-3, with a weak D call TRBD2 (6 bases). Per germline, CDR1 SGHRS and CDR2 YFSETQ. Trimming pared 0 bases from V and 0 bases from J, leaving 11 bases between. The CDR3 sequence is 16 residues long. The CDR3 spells CASSLGRASSTDTQYF. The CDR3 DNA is TGCGCCAGCAGCTTGGGGAGGGCTTCTAGCACAGATACGCAGTATTTT.

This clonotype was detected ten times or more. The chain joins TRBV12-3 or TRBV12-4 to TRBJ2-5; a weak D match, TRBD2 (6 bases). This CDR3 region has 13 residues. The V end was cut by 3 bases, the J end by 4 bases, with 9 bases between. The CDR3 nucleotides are TGTGCCAGCAGTTTGTCTAGCGCAGAGACCCAGTACTTC. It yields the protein CASSLSSAETQYF.

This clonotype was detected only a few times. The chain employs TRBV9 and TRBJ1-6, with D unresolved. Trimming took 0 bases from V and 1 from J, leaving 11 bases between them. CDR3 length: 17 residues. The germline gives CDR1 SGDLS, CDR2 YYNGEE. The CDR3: CASSVGMGRSYNSPLHF. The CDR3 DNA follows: TGTGCCAGCAGCGTAGGGATGGGCCGATCCTATAATTCACCCCTCCACTTT.

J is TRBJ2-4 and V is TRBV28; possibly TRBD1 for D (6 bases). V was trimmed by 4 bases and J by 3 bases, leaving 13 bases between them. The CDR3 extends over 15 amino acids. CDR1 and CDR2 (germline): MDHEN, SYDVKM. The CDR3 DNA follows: TGTGCCAGCAGTTCTACAGGGTTCGACAAAAACATTCAGTACTTC. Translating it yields CASSSTGFDKNIQYF.

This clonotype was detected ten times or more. CDR3 sequence: CASSWTSISGDTQYF. The CDR3, as DNA: TGTGCCAGCAGCTGGACTAGTATTTCTGGGGATACGCAGTATTTT. The chain has TRBV7-2 and TRBJ2-3; 7 nucleotides match TRBD2. This CDR3 is 15 amino acids long. J was trimmed by 6 bases and V by 4 bases; bases with no gene match: 10. Germline values: CDR1 SGHTA, CDR2 FQGNSA.

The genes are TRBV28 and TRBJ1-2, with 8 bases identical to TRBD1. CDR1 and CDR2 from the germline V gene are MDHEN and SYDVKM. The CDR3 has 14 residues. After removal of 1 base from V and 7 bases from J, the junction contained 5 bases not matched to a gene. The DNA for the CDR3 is TGTGCCAGCAGTTTATCGGCAGGGGGCGCTGGCTACACCTTC. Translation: CASSLSAGGAGYTF.

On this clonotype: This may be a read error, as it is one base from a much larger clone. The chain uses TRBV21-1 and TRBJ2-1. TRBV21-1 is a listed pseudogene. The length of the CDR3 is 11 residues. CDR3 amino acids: CASSRWDEQFF. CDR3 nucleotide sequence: TGTGCCAGCAGCCGGTGGGATGAGCAGTTCTTC.

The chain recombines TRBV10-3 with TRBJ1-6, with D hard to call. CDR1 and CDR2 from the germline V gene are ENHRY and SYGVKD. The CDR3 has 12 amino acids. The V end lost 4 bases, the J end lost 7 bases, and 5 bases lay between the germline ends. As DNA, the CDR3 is TGTGCCATCAGTGCGACGAATTCACCCCTCCACTTT. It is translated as CAISATNSPLHF.

CDR3 protein: CASSPPLGGVNTEAFF. Here the CDR3 DNA reads TGTGCCAGCTCACCACCTCTGGGGGGGGTGAACACTGAAGCTTTCTTT. V usage is TRBV18 and J usage is TRBJ1-1; a possible D gene is TRBD1 (5 bases). From germline, CDR1 is KGHSH and CDR2 LQKENI. V was cut by 0 bases and J by 0 bases, with 11 bases left in between. The CDR3 is 16 residues long.